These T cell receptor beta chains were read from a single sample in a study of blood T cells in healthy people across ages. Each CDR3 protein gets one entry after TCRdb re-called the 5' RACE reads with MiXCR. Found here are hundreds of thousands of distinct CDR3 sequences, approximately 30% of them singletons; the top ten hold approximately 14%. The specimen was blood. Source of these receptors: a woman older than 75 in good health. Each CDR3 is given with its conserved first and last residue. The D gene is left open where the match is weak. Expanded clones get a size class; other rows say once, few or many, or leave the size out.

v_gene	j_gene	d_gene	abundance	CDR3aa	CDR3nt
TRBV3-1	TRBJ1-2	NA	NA	CASSQEIGAPRGDGYTF	TGTGCCAGCAGCCAAGAGATCGGGGCGCCCCGGGGGGATGGCTACACCTTC
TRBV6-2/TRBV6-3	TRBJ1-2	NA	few	CASRYEGLVRGYTF	TGTGCCAGCAGGTACGAGGGCCTCGTCCGGGGCTACACCTTC
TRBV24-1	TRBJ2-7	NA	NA	CATTGTSSSYEQYF	TGTGCCACCACCGGGACGTCCAGCTCCTACGAGCAGTACTTC
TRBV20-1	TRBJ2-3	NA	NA	CSARDTVDTQYF	TGCAGTGCTAGAGATACGGTAGATACGCAGTATTTT
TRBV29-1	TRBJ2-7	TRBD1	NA	CSVRTGQYEQYF	TGCAGCGTTCGGACAGGGCAGTACGAGCAGTACTTC
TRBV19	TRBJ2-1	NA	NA	CASSIGAGSEQFF	TGTGCCAGTAGTATAGGGGCCGGGTCTGAGCAGTTCTTC
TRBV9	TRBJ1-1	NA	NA	CASSVAGRGSEAFF	TGTGCCAGCAGCGTAGCCGGGCGGGGCTCTGAAGCTTTCTTT
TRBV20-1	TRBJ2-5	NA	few	CSASGMGETQYF	TGCAGTGCTAGTGGAATGGGAGAGACCCAGTACTTC
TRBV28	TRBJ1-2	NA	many	CASSNNGYTF	TGTGCCAGCAGTAACAACGGCTACACCTTC
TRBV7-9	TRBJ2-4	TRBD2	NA	CASSLASSGGAGAKNIQYF	TGTGCCAGCAGCTTAGCGTCCAGCGGGGGGGCCGGGGCCAAAAACATTCAGTACTTC
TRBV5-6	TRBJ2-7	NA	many	CASSAARVRHEQYF	TGTGCCAGCAGCGCCGCCAGGGTGCGCCACGAGCAGTACTTC
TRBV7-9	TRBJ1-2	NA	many	CASSFDSTGYTF	TGTGCCAGCAGCTTTGACAGCACTGGCTACACCTTC
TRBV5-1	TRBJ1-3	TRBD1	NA	CASSPRQGVGNTIYF	TGCGCCAGCAGCCCACGACAGGGGGTTGGAAACACCATATATTTT
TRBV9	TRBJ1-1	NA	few	CASSREWNTEAFF	TGTGCCAGCTCGAGGGAATGGAACACTGAAGCTTTCTTT
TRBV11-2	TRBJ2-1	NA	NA	CASSSRADSSYNEQFF	TGTGCCAGCAGCTCTCGAGCGGATAGCTCCTACAATGAGCAGTTCTTC
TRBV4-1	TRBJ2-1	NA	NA	CASSQDSGGPRQFF	TGCGCCAGCAGCCAAGATTCCGGGGGCCCAAGGCAGTTCTTC
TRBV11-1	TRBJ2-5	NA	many	CASSPGGGVEETQYF	TGTGCCAGCAGCCCCGGGGGCGGGGTAGAAGAGACCCAGTACTTC
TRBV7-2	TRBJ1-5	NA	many	CASSQGTYSNQPQHF	TGTGCCAGCAGCCAGGGCACCTATAGCAATCAGCCCCAGCATTTT
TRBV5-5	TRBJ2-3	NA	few	CASSPMDGKRQYF	TGTGCCAGCAGCCCGATGGACGGAAAAAGGCAGTATTTT
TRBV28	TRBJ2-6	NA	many	CASSFPGAGANVLTF	TGTGCCAGCAGTTTCCCCGGGGCTGGGGCCAACGTCCTGACTTTC
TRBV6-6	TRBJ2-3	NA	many	CASSYMSDTQYF	TGTGCCAGCAGTTACATGTCAGATACGCAGTATTTT
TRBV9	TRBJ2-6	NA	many	CASSAADSGANVLTF	TGTGCCAGCAGCGCAGCAGACTCTGGGGCCAACGTCCTGACTTTC
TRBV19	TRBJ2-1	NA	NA	CASTQMDRNNEQFF	TGTGCCAGTACGCAGATGGACCGAAACAATGAGCAGTTCTTC
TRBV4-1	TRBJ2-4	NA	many	CASSQDPGQNIQYF	TGCGCCAGCAGCCAAGATCCGGGCCAAAACATTCAGTACTTC
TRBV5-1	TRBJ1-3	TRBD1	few	CASSLARQGSGNTIYF	TGCGCCAGCAGCTTGGCCAGACAGGGCTCTGGAAACACCATATATTTT
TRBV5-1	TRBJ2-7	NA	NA	CASSSELPYEQYF	TGCGCCAGCAGCTCCGAATTACCCTACGAGCAGTACTTC
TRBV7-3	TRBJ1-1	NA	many	CASSPSTANTEAFF	TGTGCCAGCAGCCCGTCGACAGCGAACACTGAAGCTTTCTTT
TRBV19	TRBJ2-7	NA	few	CASSIGSGSSYEQYF	TGTGCCAGTAGTATAGGATCGGGGAGCTCCTACGAGCAGTACTTC